This T cell receptor (beta chain) was captured by sequencing in a study of T cells in Graves' hyperthyroidism and ophthalmopathy. The CDR3 consists of 16 residues. The germline gives CDR1 SGHRS, CDR2 YFSETQ. The V end was cut by 4 bases, the J end by 8 bases, with 22 bases between. RNA transcripts served as the template for amplifying TCR beta CDR3 regions. TCR CDR3 underwent first-round RT-PCR with the HTBI primer set. TCRdb re-derived calls from the multiplex PCR reads in MiXCR, one entry per CDR3 protein. The sample includes some 600,000 distinct CDR3 sequences, around 13% of them seen just once. This clonotype was recorded at least ten times.

The sample taken for sequencing was blood. V is TRBV5-1 and J is TRBJ2-1, with no clear D. The sequence came from a woman aged 25 to 39 with Graves' hyperthyroidism that later progressed to Graves' ophthalmopathy. In DNA form, the CDR3 reads TGCGCCAGCAGCCCGGTTAGTTCCCTCGGTCCCTATGAGCAGTTCTTC. Protein product: CASSPVSSLGPYEQFF.